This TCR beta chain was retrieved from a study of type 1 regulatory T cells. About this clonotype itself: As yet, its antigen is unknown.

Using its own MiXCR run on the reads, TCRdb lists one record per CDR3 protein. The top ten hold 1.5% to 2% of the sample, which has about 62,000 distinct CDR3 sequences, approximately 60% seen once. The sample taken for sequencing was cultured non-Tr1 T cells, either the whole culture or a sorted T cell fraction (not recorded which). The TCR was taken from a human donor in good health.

The CDR3 protein is CASSIDLQEAFF. As DNA, the CDR3 is TGTGCCAGTAGTATAGATCTCCAAGAAGCTTTCTTT. The V and J genes are TRBV19 and TRBJ1-1; D is undetermined. The length of the CDR3 is 12 residues. V shed 0 bases and J shed 8 bases, with 7 bases lying between them. CDR1 and CDR2 (germline): LNHDA, SQIVND (reference sequence).